This T cell receptor beta chain originates from a study of T cell responses to AZD1222 COVID-19 vaccine. Whole-study findings and limits: The study reported that nearly half of spike-specific TCRs target unmutated variant regions.

Sequenced by immunoSEQ multiplex PCR; TCRdb stores in-frame clones only, minus some. The repertoire includes about 120,000 clones, about 85% of them detected once, and 3% sits in the top ten. A remark on this clone: The antigen is undetermined.

With 0 bases removed from V and 3 bases from J, the gap between germline ends came to 8 bases. This CDR3 is built from 15 residues. Germline V gene lookup returns CDR1 LGHDT and CDR2 YNNKEL (reference sequence). The origin of this receptor is an adult who received the AZD1222 COVID-19 vaccine. The J gene is TRBJ2-2, the V gene TRBV3-1 (or the pseudogene TRBV3-2); D is unclear. Sequenced material: peripheral blood, taken 28 days after the second AZD1222 dose. The CDR3 sequence is CASSQDYAYTGELFF. The CDR3 nucleotides are TGTGCCAGCAGCCAAGATTATGCTTACACCGGGGAGCTGTTTTTT.